What follows are 2 T cell receptor beta chains derived from one specimen sequenced in a study of OX40 agonist ivuxolimab in advanced cancers. The method was immunoSEQ multiplex PCR; TCRdb's version includes in-frame clones alone and lacks a portion of them. This table has more than 50,000 clones, about 90% appearing once. This specimen consisted of CD4+ or CD8+ T cells sorted from blood, obtained in a trial of the OX40 agonist ivuxolimab. These receptors were collected from an adult with an advanced solid tumor such as melanoma, head and neck, liver or kidney cancer.

V and J are TRBV7-8 and TRBJ1-3, with D hard to call. The CDR3 runs to 14 residues. Germline-derived CDR1 and CDR2 are SGHVS and FQNEAQ. V was pared by 1 base and J by 4 bases, with 8 bases between. The CDR3 coding sequence is TGTGCCAGCAGCTTAGTTGTGGGAGGAAACACCATATATTTT. Its translation is CASSLVVGGNTIYF.

This chain joins TRBV19 and TRBJ1-1, with 7 bases matching TRBD1. Germline values: CDR1 LNHDA, CDR2 SQIVND (reference sequence). V lost 7 bases, J lost 5 bases, and 13 bases stayed unmatched. The CDR3 spans 15 residues. The CDR3 loop is CASTAGTVEGTEAFF. The CDR3 bases are TGTGCCAGTACTGCCGGGACAGTGGAGGGGACTGAAGCTTTCTTT.